The 26 T cell receptor beta chains presented below share a single source sample, sequenced in a study of blood T cell repertoires in COVID-19 (dated by TCRdb to the early 2020s). Library preparation employed the immunoSEQ multiplex PCR assay. This is the immuneACCESS table as TCRdb keeps it, with only in-frame sequences that have V and J called. A part of the clones is gone; compared with another copy, unresolved V genes explain less than half, and the rest is unexplained. In all, the sample holds tens of thousands of clones, and more than 75% of those were seen once. Jointly, the top ten make up around half of the sample. The source material was peripheral blood. These receptors were taken from a woman older than 75 with acute or convalescent COVID-19.

The chain uses TRBV6-5 and TRBJ1-6; D is ambiguous. Germline V CDR1 and CDR2: MNHEY, SVGAGI. The CDR3 covers 15 residues. V dropped 6 bases and J dropped 0 bases, with 9 bases sitting between them. CDR3 nucleotides: TGTGCCAGCAGCCAATCTAGCTCCTATAATTCACCCCTCCACTTT. It translates to CASSQSSSYNSPLHF.

The chain recombines TRBV3-1 (or the pseudogene TRBV3-2) with TRBJ2-1, with D tentatively TRBD2 (6 bases). Germline V gene lookup returns CDR1 LGHDT and CDR2 YNNKEL (reference sequence). V was pared by 2 bases and J by 5 bases, with 16 bases between. The CDR3 sequence is 16 residues long. CDR3: CASSQLEGRSDNEQFF. The CDR3, as DNA: TGTGCCAGCAGCCAATTGGAGGGTCGAAGCGACAATGAGCAGTTCTTC.

This sequence joins TRBV12-3 or TRBV12-4 and TRBJ1-1; tentatively, D is TRBD1 (5 bases). The CDR3 is 13 residues long. Between the trimmed V and J ends, which lost 3 bases and 7 bases, there was a span of 12 bases. CDR3 bases: TGTGCCAGCAGTTTCGACAGCTGGGGTGAAGCTTTCTTT. It yields the protein CASSFDSWGEAFF.

The chain couples TRBV28 to TRBJ1-2, with unresolved D. The germline gives CDR1 MDHEN, CDR2 SYDVKM. This CDR3 has 11 amino acids. V shed 6 bases and J shed 2 bases, with 4 bases lying between them. The CDR3 DNA reads TGTGCCAGCAGAGCCAACTATGGCTACACCTTC. Protein sequence: CASRANYGYTF.

The chain employs TRBV7-9 and TRBJ2-4, with D possibly being TRBD1 (6 bases). The CDR3 totals 13 residues. Trimming shortened V by 5 bases and J by 8 bases, and 13 bases separated the two germline ends. In germline, CDR1 is SEHNR, CDR2 FQNEAQ (reference sequence). The CDR3 sequence: CASSDRPRDIQYF. CDR3 in DNA: TGTGCCAGCAGCGACAGGCCTCGCGACATTCAGTACTTC.

J is TRBJ2-1 and V is TRBV9; D gene ambiguous. The germline gives CDR1 SGDLS, CDR2 YYNGEE. Trimming pared 4 bases from V and 8 bases from J, leaving 10 bases between. The CDR3 spans 12 residues. The CDR3 DNA reads as TGTGCCAGCAGCCCCAGCGATGATGAGCAGTTCTTC. This codes for CASSPSDDEQFF.

This clone was seen a few times. This chain joins TRBV29-1 and TRBJ2-2; the D gene is possibly TRBD2 (5 bases). Trimming stripped 2 bases from V and 0 bases from J, with 10 bases between. Germline CDR1 is SQVTM and CDR2 is ANQGSEA. This CDR3 region has 15 residues. CDR3 coding DNA: TGCAGCGTTGAAACCAGCGGCGCGAACACCGGGGAGCTGTTTTTT. This translates into CSVETSGANTGELFF.

Only a few counts were recorded for this clone. The chain links TRBV6-4 to TRBJ2-1; 11 nucleotides align to TRBD2. After removal of 3 bases from V and 5 bases from J, the junction contained 3 bases not matched to a gene. Looked up from germline, CDR1 is MRHNA and CDR2 is SNTAGT. The length of the CDR3 is 15 residues. CDR3 sequence (DNA): TGTGCCAGCAGTGATGGGACTAGCGGAGACAATGAGCAGTTCTTC. Amino acid sequence: CASSDGTSGDNEQFF.

Details on this clone: A read error is likely here: a far larger clone is one base away. The chain links TRBV14 to TRBJ2-1, with 10 positions matching TRBD2. The CDR3 has 15 residues. V dropped 4 bases and J dropped 4; count of bases not matched to a gene: 4. Germline V gene sequence: CDR1 SGHDN, CDR2 FVKESK. CDR3 nucleotides: TGTGCCAGCAGCCTCGGGACTAGCGCTTACAATGAGCAGTTCTTC. Translated: CASSLGTSAYNEQFF.

This clone has more than one count but fewer than ten. The rearrangement joins TRBV7-9 to TRBJ1-2, with D tentatively TRBD1 (6 bases). CDR1 is SEHNR and CDR2 is FQNEAQ in the germline V gene (reference sequence). Trimming shortened V by 5 bases and J by 4 bases, and 20 bases separated the two germline ends. The CDR3 sequence is 16 residues long. CDR3 residues: CASSPGWGRTVYGYTF. The DNA for the CDR3 is TGTGCCAGCAGCCCGGGATGGGGTCGGACAGTCTATGGCTACACCTTC.

The V gene is TRBV9, the J gene TRBJ2-1, with 11 bases identical to TRBD2. CDR1 is SGDLS, CDR2 YYNGEE, per germline. The CDR3 is 20 residues long. V trimming: 4 bases; J trimming: 5 bases; junction bases outside the gene matches: 20. Written as DNA, the CDR3 is TGTGCCAGCAGCCCTCGGACGGACTTAGCGGGAGGGCCGAGTGACAATGAGCAGTTCTTC. Translated: CASSPRTDLAGGPSDNEQFF.

V gene TRBV28 combines with J gene TRBJ2-3; 7 bases are a match to TRBD1. The length of the CDR3 is 13 residues. V shed 10 bases and J 2 bases; nucleotides not matched to a gene: 6. CDR1 MDHEN and CDR2 SYDVKM come from the germline V gene. The CDR3 region is CAIGTDTTDTQYF. CDR3 nucleotide sequence: TGTGCCATCGGGACAGACACCACAGATACGCAGTATTTT.

The chain carries TRBV27 and TRBJ1-3; D may be TRBD1 (5 bases). The V end was cut by 4 bases, the J end by 0 bases, with 13 bases between. Germline V lookup: CDR1 MNHEY, CDR2 SMNVEV (reference sequence). This CDR3 has 16 amino acids. CDR3 sequence (DNA): TGTGCCAGCAGTTCCGACAGCCCGAGCTCTGGAAACACCATATATTTT. Residues: CASSSDSPSSGNTIYF.

This clone was recorded many times. The chain employs TRBV13 and TRBJ1-4; 7 bases match TRBD1. Per the germline V gene, CDR1 is PRHDT and CDR2 is FYEKMQ (reference sequence). The CDR3 is 15 residues long. J gave up 8 bases and V 3 bases, and 9 bases lay outside the gene matches. The CDR3 here is CASSFREGAGEKLFF. The CDR3 bases are TGTGCCAGCAGCTTCCGCGAGGGGGCTGGGGAAAAACTGTTTTTT.

J is TRBJ1-1 and V is TRBV6-5; 7 nucleotides agree with TRBD1. Losses at the gene ends were 5 bases for V and 1 base for J; bases not matched to a gene: 1. This CDR3 region has 13 residues. The germline V gene has CDR1 MNHEY and CDR2 SVGAGI. CDR3 in DNA: TGTGCCAGCAGTCGGACAGGGAACACTGAAGCTTTCTTT. Its protein is CASSRTGNTEAFF.

This clone was seen a few times. The CDR3: CATADAQAGTALYEQYF. DNA of the CDR3: TGTGCCACCGCGGACGCTCAGGCCGGGACTGCCCTCTACGAGCAGTACTTC. The genes are TRBV24-1 and TRBJ2-7; D is perhaps TRBD2 (6 bases). The CDR3 spans 17 residues. V shed 9 bases and J shed 3 bases, with 26 bases lying between them. Germline V gene data show CDR1 as KGHDR and CDR2 as SFDVKD.

This rearrangement joins TRBV28 to TRBJ2-7; TRBD2 is a possible D gene (5 bases). The germline V gene has CDR1 MDHEN and CDR2 SYDVKM. The CDR3 has 15 amino acids. V was cut by 2 bases and J by 2 bases, with 13 bases left in between. The CDR3 loop is CASSLISAITYEQYF. CDR3 bases: TGTGCCAGCAGTTTAATTAGCGCGATCACCTACGAGCAGTACTTC.

This chain links TRBV5-6 with TRBJ2-7; D perhaps matches TRBD1 (6 bases). The CDR3 has 16 residues. The V gene's germline CDR1 is SGHDT and CDR2 YYEEEE. The V end lost 2 bases, the J end lost 3 bases, and 18 bases lay between the germline ends. CDR3 protein: CASSFSGRGTRYEQYF. The CDR3 DNA is TGTGCCAGCAGCTTCTCGGGAAGGGGGACACGCTACGAGCAGTACTTC.

The V gene is TRBV5-1, the J gene TRBJ2-1; 7 positions agree with TRBD2. The V gene's germline CDR1 is SGHRS and CDR2 YFSETQ. Trimming removed 0 bases from V and 8 bases from J; junction bases left unmatched: 8. The CDR3 extends over 15 amino acids. CDR3 sequence (DNA): TGCGCCAGCAGCTTGGGGGGAGGGGCCGGGGATGAGCAGTTCTTC. This codes for CASSLGGGAGDEQFF.

J is TRBJ2-2 and V is TRBV6-6; possible D gene TRBD1, 5 bases. V was shortened by 0 bases and J by 6 bases, with 14 bases between the two germline ends. Germline CDR1 MNHNY, CDR2 SVGAGI (reference sequence). This CDR3 contains 16 residues. The CDR3 loop reads CASSYSPPGPSGELFF. The CDR3 DNA reads TGTGCCAGCAGTTACTCCCCCCCAGGGCCCTCCGGGGAGCTGTTTTTT.

This clone was found a few times. The chain is built from TRBV18 and TRBJ1-5; no definite D call. The CDR3 is made up of 15 amino acids. The V gene's germline CDR1 is KGHSH and CDR2 LQKENI. The ends were cut back, 2 bases at V and 3 bases at J, with 11 bases in the middle. The CDR3 DNA reads TGTGCCAGCTCACCATCCTACAGCAACAATCAGCCCCAGCATTTT. Its translation is CASSPSYSNNQPQHF. Filled out from reference TRBV18 and TRBJ1-5, the complete variable domain reads NAGVMQNPRHLVRRRGQEARLRCSPMKGHSHVYWYRQLPEEGLKFMVYLQKENIIDESGMPKERFSAEFPKEGPSILRIQQVVRGDSAAYFCASSPSYSNNQPQHFGDGTRLSIL.

This clone has a handful of counts. The rearrangement links TRBV4-2 to TRBJ2-7, with a tentative D call TRBD1 (6 bases). Germline V gives CDR1 LGHNA, CDR2 YNFKEQ. The CDR3 is made up of 13 amino acids. V lost 3 bases, J lost 5 bases, and 11 bases lay in between. The CDR3 nucleotides are TGTGCCAGCAGCCAGTCAGGGGTAAACGAGCAGTACTTC. Translating gives CASSQSGVNEQYF.

This sequence joins TRBV29-1 and TRBJ2-7; 8 bases line up with TRBD1. The ends lost 7 bases at V and 3 bases at J; junction bases unmatched: 8. In germline, CDR1 is SQVTM, CDR2 ANQGSEA. This CDR3 has 13 residues. DNA for the CDR3: TGCAGCGGCAGCCAGGGGGCTCGCTACGAGCAGTACTTC. Translation gives CSGSQGARYEQYF.

The chain recombines TRBV7-2 with TRBJ1-3, with TRBD1 matching over 8 bases. The CDR3 consists of 17 residues. Germline values: CDR1 SGHTA, CDR2 FQGNSA. Losses at the gene ends were 4 bases for V and 2 bases for J; bases not matched to a gene: 10. CDR3 loop: CASSSFTWTGTGNTIYF. In DNA, the CDR3 is TGTGCCAGCAGCTCCTTCACTTGGACAGGGACTGGAAACACCATATATTTT.

The V and J genes are TRBV4-1 and TRBJ2-7, with D perhaps TRBD1 (6 bases). Trimming took off 5 bases at V and 3 bases at J, with 17 bases between the two ends. From germline, CDR1 is MGHRA and CDR2 YSYEKL. The CDR3 is 15 amino acids. The CDR3 reads CASSTRQVGNYEQYF. As DNA, the CDR3 is TGCGCCAGCAGCACCCGACAGGTAGGGAACTACGAGCAGTACTTC.

The J gene is TRBJ1-2, the V gene TRBV28; D possibly corresponds to TRBD1 (6 bases). The CDR3 runs 14 residues. Germline loops: CDR1 MDHEN, CDR2 SYDVKM. The V gene lost 7 bases and the J gene lost 2 bases, with 14 bases spanning the gap. The CDR3 nucleotides read TGTGCCAGCAAGCGACAGGCGCCCAACTATGGCTACACCTTC. Protein sequence: CASKRQAPNYGYTF.